The rows below give T cell receptor beta chains drawn from one sample of a study of cytomegalovirus exposure and HLA in healthy donors. Assay used: immunoSEQ multiplex PCR; TCRdb lists only in-frame clones, some missing. Of approximately 70,000 clones in the sample, approximately 94% are singletons; the top ten hold roughly 3.2%. Sequencing used PBMCs. Receptor source: a young woman in good health and CMV-seropositive. CDR3s include the opening cysteine and the closing phenylalanine or tryptophan. The D gene is left open where the match is weak. Part of the rows lack a size; the others show once, few, many or a class for expanded clones.

len	abundance	v_gene	j_gene	d_gene	CDR3nt	CDR3aa
15	.	TRBV9	TRBJ2-3	TRBD1	TGTGCCAGCAGCGTTCGGGACAGAGACACAGATACGCAGTATTTT	CASSVRDRDTDTQYF
16	once	TRBV5-6	TRBJ1-6	TRBD1	TGTGCCAGCAGCCATAGACCGGGACAGGATTATTCACCCCTCCACTTT	CASSHRPGQDYSPLHF
16	.	TRBV9	TRBJ2-1	TRBD1	TGTGCCAGCAGCGAGGGGACAGGGGGGATCTACAATGAGCAGTTCTTC	CASSEGTGGIYNEQFF
16	.	TRBV11-2	TRBJ2-2	TRBD2	TGTGCCAGCAGCTTAGCGGGGGGGCTGAGAACCGGGGAGCTGTTTTTT	CASSLAGGLRTGELFF
14	.	TRBV4-1	TRBJ2-7	.	TGCGCCAGCAGCCAAGATCAGGGGACGGACGAGCAGTACTTC	CASSQDQGTDEQYF
12	once	TRBV2	TRBJ1-2	.	TGTGCCAGCAGGGACTCTCCCTATGGCTACACCTTC	CASRDSPYGYTF
15	.	TRBV28	TRBJ1-2	TRBD1	TGTGCCAGCAGTGGCCGGGACAGGACCTACTATGGCTACACCTTC	CASSGRDRTYYGYTF
14	.	TRBV28	TRBJ1-4	TRBD1	TGTGCCAGCAGTGTCCGGGACAGCTATGAAAAACTGTTTTTT	CASSVRDSYEKLFF
15	.	TRBV6-6	TRBJ2-5	TRBD1	TGTGCCAGCAGTTACTCGTGGGGACAGCAAGAGACCCAGTACTTC	CASSYSWGQQETQYF
14	.	TRBV5-5	TRBJ1-2	TRBD1	TGTGCCAGCAGCTTGGAAACGACAGGGGCAGGCTACACCTTC	CASSLETTGAGYTF
17	.	TRBV19	TRBJ2-5	TRBD2	TGTGCCAGTAGTAAGGAGACCGGGACTACTTACCAAGAGACCCAGTACTTC	CASSKETGTTYQETQYF
15	.	TRBV4-1	TRBJ1-1	.	TGCGCCAGCATGAGGATTGGAGGGAAGGGCACTGAAGCTTTCTTT	CASMRIGGKGTEAFF
15	.	TRBV28	TRBJ1-1	TRBD1	TGTGCCAGCAGGGACAGGGGAATTGCGAACACTGAAGCTTTCTTT	CASRDRGIANTEAFF
16	.	TRBV28	TRBJ2-1	TRBD1	TGTGCCAGCAGCGAAGCCGGGACAGGGGGATACAATGAGCAGTTCTTC	CASSEAGTGGYNEQFF
13	.	TRBV10-2	TRBJ2-7	.	TGCGCCAGCAGTAGCGCGGGAACCAACGAGCAGTACTTC	CASSSAGTNEQYF
14	few	TRBV4-1	TRBJ1-3	.	TGCGCCAGCAGCCAGACAGGCTCTGGAAACACCATATATTTT	CASSQTGSGNTIYF
15	.	TRBV27	TRBJ1-4	TRBD1	TGTGCCAGCAGTTCCAACAGGGGCTTAAATGAAAAACTGTTTTTT	CASSSNRGLNEKLFF
13	.	TRBV18	TRBJ1-2	.	TGTGCCAGCTCACCCTCAGGGGAAAATGGCTACACCTTC	CASSPSGENGYTF
12	.	TRBV27	TRBJ2-2	.	TGTGCCAGCAGTTTACTACCCGGGGAGCTGTTTTTT	CASSLLPGELFF
16	.	TRBV4-2	TRBJ2-2	.	TGTGCCAGCAGCCAACCGTTCGCGGGGAACACCGGGGAGCTGTTTTTT	CASSQPFAGNTGELFF
15	.	TRBV7-9	TRBJ2-2	.	TGTGCCAGCAGCGCCCTTACCGACTCTTACGGGGAGCTGTTTTTT	CASSALTDSYGELFF
13	once	TRBV19	TRBJ1-1	.	TGTGCCAGTAGTCCGCTCTCGGACACTGAAGCTTTCTTT	CASSPLSDTEAFF
16	once	TRBV10-3	TRBJ1-3	TRBD1	TGTGCCATCAGAAAAGGACAGGAAAACTCTGGAAACACCATATATTTT	CAIRKGQENSGNTIYF
15	.	TRBV6-5	TRBJ1-2	.	TGTGCCAGCAGTTACTCGGGGAGGGGGGACTATGGCTACACCTTC	CASSYSGRGDYGYTF
15	.	TRBV11-1	TRBJ1-6	TRBD1	TGTGCCAGCAGCTTGTTACAGGGGACAAGTTCACCCCTCCACTTT	CASSLLQGTSSPLHF
15	.	TRBV5-1	TRBJ2-3	.	TGCGCCAGCAGCTTGGACGGGGGAGGCACAGATACGCAGTATTTT	CASSLDGGGTDTQYF
14	.	TRBV5-1	TRBJ2-5	TRBD2	TGCGCCAGCAGCTTGCCTAGCGGGCAAGAGACCCGGTACTTC	CASSLPSGQETRYF
13	.	TRBV7-2	TRBJ2-1	.	TGTGCCAGCAGCTTAGACTACAACAATGAGCAGTTCTTC	CASSLDYNNEQFF
14	.	TRBV25-1	TRBJ2-1	.	TGTGCCAGCAGTGAAGGACTTCGGTACAATGAGCAGTTCTTC	CASSEGLRYNEQFF
15	.	TRBV4-1	TRBJ1-5	.	TGCGCCAGCAGCCGACTAGGCAGTAGCAATCAGCCCCAGCATTTT	CASSRLGSSNQPQHF
17	.	TRBV27	TRBJ2-6	TRBD1	TGTGCCAGCAGTCGACAGGGTAGAGCGGCCGGGGCCAACGTCCTGACTTTC	CASSRQGRAAGANVLTF
16	.	TRBV19	TRBJ2-7	TRBD1	TGTGCCAGTAGAGCCCCCACAGGGGGCGCAGGACGCGAGCAGTACTTC	CASRAPTGGAGREQYF
14	.	TRBV7-6	TRBJ1-1	.	TGTGCCAGCAGCTTAGCGATGAGGGCCAGTGAAGCTTTCTTT	CASSLAMRASEAFF
16	few	TRBV5-1	TRBJ2-5	TRBD2	TGCGCCAGCAGCCGACTAGCTGTGGGAAATCAAGAGACCCAGTACTTC	CASSRLAVGNQETQYF
14	.	TRBV29-1	TRBJ1-6	.	TGCAGCGTTCGACTCGGAACGAACAATTCACCCCTCCACTTT	CSVRLGTNNSPLHF
17	few	TRBV5-1	TRBJ2-2	TRBD2	TGCGCCAGCAGCTTGGCCCCTAGCGGGACCAACACCGGGGAGCTGTTTTTT	CASSLAPSGTNTGELFF
17	.	TRBV2	TRBJ2-1	.	TGTGCCAGCAGTACTCTGGACAGTCCGAGCTCCTACAATGAGCAGTTCTTC	CASSTLDSPSSYNEQFF